This T cell receptor (beta chain) was identified in a study of blood T cell repertoires in COVID-19. Study in general: Sources were T cells, B-cell-depleted T cells, or PBMCs; the material itself was cDNA or gDNA.

Here immunoSEQ multiplex PCR was the method, and the copy in TCRdb shows in-frame clones only, minus some. The sample has tens of thousands of clones; 75% to 80% are singletons. This sequence originates from a man between 65 and 85 years old with COVID-19, enrolled during active disease. The sequencing sample was made of peripheral blood.

CDR3 nucleotide sequence: TGTGCCAGCAGCCAAGAAACGGGGCAGTACTTC. Translation gives CASSQETGQYF. V and J are TRBV3-1 (or the pseudogene TRBV3-2) and TRBJ2-7; D call uncertain. This CDR3 spans 11 amino acids. The germline gives CDR1 LGHDT, CDR2 YNNKEL (reference sequence). Trimming pared 0 bases from V and 9 bases from J, leaving 6 bases between.